This TCR beta chain was captured in a study of technical replicates of blood from a few donors. Here immunoSEQ multiplex PCR was the method, and the copy in TCRdb shows in-frame clones only, minus some. The data contain about 83,000 clones, 85% to 95% of them seen just once; the ten biggest clones take up 0.25% to 0.3%. Germline CDR1 MNHNS, CDR2 SASEGT. Between the trimmed V and J ends, which lost 2 bases and 0 bases, there was a span of 5 bases. The length of the CDR3 is 15 residues. V usage is TRBV6-1 and J usage is TRBJ2-6, with no clear D. Source material: T cells isolated from PBMCs. The sequence was obtained from a human donor in good health. The CDR3 DNA follows: TGTGCCAGCAGTGAAAGGAGCTCTGGGGCCAACGTCCTGACTTTC. Protein sequence: CASSERSSGANVLTF.